The entry that follows covers one TCR beta chain sequence. Those donating, healthy Caucasian individuals from Russia, were aged roughly 6 to 95. This record belongs to a study of blood T cells in healthy people across ages. With 7 bases clipped from V and 4 bases from J, the junction kept 8 bases outside the gene matches. CDR1 and CDR2 (germline): SQVTM, ANQGSEA. CDR3 length equals 14 residues. For the second PCR, which ran for roughly 7 to 11 cycles, a sample-barcoded 5' primer and a J-beta primer mix were used. Each CDR3 protein is one row after TCRdb ran MiXCR on the 5' RACE reads. The sample lists more than 500,000 distinct CDR3 sequences; about 28% were seen once. The same sample was also used in a study of T cells of mothers and their children.

The sequenced material came from blood. This TCR derives from a boy younger than 10 in good health. The gene calls are TRBV29-1 and TRBJ2-1, with 9 bases matching TRBD1. The CDR3 DNA reads TGCAGCGCCCGGGACAGGGTGATTTACAATGAGCAGTTCTTC. Translated, it gives CSARDRVIYNEQFF.